This TCR beta chain was sequenced for a study of vaccination effects on CD4 cells after COVID-19. Across the whole study: Researchers obtained post-vaccine samples at a median of 72 days past the second dose.

Findings and limits, study-wide: Late post-vaccination samples showed marked contraction of infection- and vaccine-induced clones. Healthy vaccinees showed cross-reactivity with common cold coronaviruses in only 1 of 255 vaccine-induced clones.

Sequencing used immunoSEQ multiplex PCR; TCRdb keeps in-frame clones, though not all of them. Altogether some 50,000 clones are present, about four fifths being singletons, with the ten largest covering over 13%. Antigen-specific CD4+ T cells expanded by the ViraFEST assay with viral peptide pools were then sequenced. When about ten days of culture had elapsed, CD4+ T cells were isolated. The cohort was immunized with two doses of either the BNT162b2 or mRNA-1273 vaccine. Looked up from germline, CDR1 is SEHNR and CDR2 is FQNEAQ (reference sequence). Trimming at V came to 3 bases and at J to 7 bases, leaving 7 bases not matched to a gene. The CDR3 contains 15 residues. About this clone itself: Its antigen remains unidentified.

The sequence derives from a human donor who received a COVID-19 vaccine. Specimen: CD4+ T cells from PBMCs cultured with HCoV-OC43 spike peptides, collected after COVID-19 vaccination. Subset reported: HCoV-OC43 spike overlapping peptide pool stimulation. The J gene is TRBJ2-3, the V gene TRBV7-9, with 10 positions matching TRBD2. The CDR3 loop reads CASSFSSGRRNTQYF. The CDR3 DNA is TGTGCCAGCAGCTTCTCTAGCGGGAGAAGAAATACGCAGTATTTT.